This note documents a single T cell receptor (beta chain) sequence. As yet, its antigen is unknown. This specimen comes from a study of T cell responses to AZD1222 COVID-19 vaccine. TCRdb's copy holds only in-frame clones and misses some; the assay was immunoSEQ multiplex PCR. The repertoire has about 150,000 clones, about 85% of them found once; the top ten carry just under 7%. Broader study findings: Recipients of AZD1222 seropositive at baseline numbered only five or six.

With 5 bases removed from V and 4 bases from J, the gap between germline ends came to 5 bases. The V gene's germline CDR1 is MNHEY and CDR2 SVGAGI. There are 11 residues in the CDR3. This clonotype originated in an adult who had recovered from COVID-19. Here the sequenced sample was peripheral blood, taken after recovery from COVID-19. This sequence joins TRBV6-5 and TRBJ1-2; the D is unclear. Here the CDR3 reads CASSPAYGYTF. DNA for the CDR3: TGTGCCAGCAGTCCCGCCTATGGCTACACCTTC.